These T cell receptor beta chains were read from a single sample in a study of blood T cells in healthy people across ages. TCRdb re-called the 5' RACE reads through MiXCR, storing one row per CDR3 protein. The sample shows 650,000 to 1,000,000 distinct CDR3 sequences, around 34% of them seen only once. Material for sequencing was blood. These receptors originate from a young man in good health. Each CDR3 is given with its conserved first and last residue.

v_gene	len	j_gene	CDR3aa
TRBV5-1	21	TRBJ2-2	CASSLAIGAGDLSANTGELFF
TRBV20-1	15	TRBJ2-1	CSARDPGQVISRQFF
TRBV3-1	12	TRBJ2-3	CASSQVTDTQYF
TRBV15	15	TRBJ1-4	CATSRDPGPNEKLFF
TRBV21-1	16	TRBJ1-1	CASSKDPRQLNPEAFF
TRBV6-2/TRBV6-3	14	TRBJ2-5	CASSYSSGEEEQYF
TRBV7-9	13	TRBJ1-1	CASSFQLPTEAFF
TRBV5-8	14	TRBJ2-7	CASSFRRSGYEQYF
TRBV5-5	15	TRBJ2-2	CASTTGRGNTGELFF
TRBV5-8	13	TRBJ1-2	CASSLSPQAGYTF
TRBV5-1	14	TRBJ1-1	CASSLQVGDTEAFF
TRBV5-1	16	TRBJ1-3	CASSLGTADSGNTIYF
TRBV7-2	14	TRBJ2-3	CAGSLTSGGDTQYF
TRBV2	15	TRBJ2-7	CASRNPGQESYEQYF
TRBV14	13	TRBJ2-5	CASSHGLQETQYF
TRBV3-1	17	TRBJ2-1	CASSQPASGGSYNEQFF
TRBV7-2	15	TRBJ1-2	CASSHREGAFRGYTF
TRBV10-3	15	TRBJ1-2	CAISESRQGFDGYTF
TRBV27	12	TRBJ2-1	CASTTKLDEQFF
TRBV3-1	14	TRBJ1-2	CASSQQGRAPGYTF
TRBV10-3	14	TRBJ1-5	CAIRAEGRDQPQHF
TRBV6-2/TRBV6-3	13	TRBJ1-2	CASSFEVWDGYTF
TRBV12-3/TRBV12-4	18	TRBJ2-1	CASSLTLPGYTLYNEQFF